This T cell receptor beta chain was captured by sequencing in a study of blood T cell repertoires in COVID-19. Study context: Researchers got acute and convalescent COVID-19 samples from the United States, Italy and Spain.

Sequencing was performed with immunoSEQ multiplex PCR; in TCRdb, only in-frame clones are kept and a portion is missing. The table records around 330,000 clones, around nine tenths of them present only once. Researchers sorted participants into cohorts using their self-reported clinical history. This sequence originates from a woman aged 40 to 50 who had recovered from COVID-19. Specimen: PBMCs or T cells enriched from blood (not recorded which).

The CDR3: CASSLNPVGGEKLFF. The CDR3 DNA is TGTGCCAGCAGCCTGAACCCTGTCGGGGGTGAAAAACTGTTTTTT. This rearrangement joins TRBV11-2 to TRBJ1-4, with TRBD1 as a possible D gene (5 bases). This CDR3 contains 15 residues. Trimming removed 5 bases from V and 7 bases from J, with 17 bases in between. The V gene's germline CDR1 is SGHAT and CDR2 FQNNGV.